The 27 T cell receptor beta chains below were found in one sample sequenced in a study of CXCR3-negative and CXCR3-positive naive CD8 T cells. Through 5' RACE with UMI labels, the TRB cDNA libraries were prepared. TCRdb re-called the 5' RACE reads, yielding one record per CDR3 amino acid sequence without DNA. This table holds 150,000 or so distinct CDR3 sequences. Sequenced input: naive CXCR3- CD8+ T cells from blood. Subset: CD45RO-CCR7+CD27+CD95- naive CD8+ T cells lacking CXCR3 (TNR3-). These receptors originate from a human donor in good health. Some clones in this sample may be carry-over from other donors' samples.

V usage is TRBV7-9 and J usage is TRBJ2-3; TCRdb designates TRBD1, a call that cannot be tested without DNA. CDR1 is SEHNR, CDR2 FQNEAQ, per germline (reference sequence). The length of the CDR3 is 14 residues. CDR3: CASSFPLDLGTQYF.

This chain links TRBV3-1 with TRBJ2-7; the TCRdb D gene call, TRBD2, has no DNA to confirm it. The V gene's germline CDR1 is LGHDT and CDR2 YNNKEL (reference sequence). The CDR3 length is 16 residues. The CDR3 sequence is CASSQSDYPPSYEQYF.

The chain uses TRBV7-9 and TRBJ2-2. This CDR3 spans 11 amino acids. The germline V gene has CDR1 SEHNR and CDR2 FQNEAQ (reference sequence). The CDR3 loop is CATANTGELFF.

This chain links TRBV5-5 with TRBJ1-6; TCRdb's D call of TRBD1 is untestable without DNA. CDR1 and CDR2 (germline): SGHKS, YYEKEE (reference sequence). The CDR3 covers 16 residues. The CDR3 spells CASSPWDRERNSPLHF.

V usage is TRBV4-3 and J usage is TRBJ2-2. Germline CDR1 reads LGHNA; CDR2 reads YSLEER. The CDR3 extends over 15 amino acids. CDR3: CASSQDSTNTGELFF.

This chain joins TRBV28 and TRBJ2-2; as DNA is missing, the TRBD1 call by TCRdb cannot be tested. Germline V gene sequence: CDR1 MDHEN, CDR2 SYDVKM. This CDR3 has 17 amino acids. The CDR3 sequence is CASSPLTGTGSFGELFF.

This sequence joins TRBV6-5 and TRBJ2-1; TCRdb outputs TRBD2, but without DNA this stays unchecked. CDR1 is MNHEY, CDR2 SVGAGI, per germline. This CDR3 has 17 residues. CDR3 residues: CASNPKPGLGSYNEQFF.

The chain recombines TRBV6-2 or TRBV6-3 with TRBJ2-5; TCRdb returns TRBD2, unconfirmable since there is no DNA. This CDR3 has 17 amino acids. CDR1 MNHEY and CDR2 SVGEGT come from the germline V gene. This chain's CDR3 is CASSYRTSGRYQETKYF.

The chain's CDR3 is CASTYQPSSYNEQFF. The V call is TRBV28, the J call TRBJ2-1. The CDR3 covers 15 residues. The germline V gene encodes CDR1 MDHEN and CDR2 SYDVKM.

V is TRBV28 and J is TRBJ2-1; as DNA is missing, the TRBD2 call by TCRdb cannot be tested. The CDR3 runs 16 residues. The germline V gene encodes CDR1 MDHEN and CDR2 SYDVKM. The chain's CDR3 is CASSLSSGSSYNEQFF.

This chain links TRBV19 with TRBJ2-1; TCRdb's D call, TRBD2, is unchecked because there is no DNA. CDR3 length: 16 residues. Germline V lookup: CDR1 LNHDA, CDR2 SQIVND (reference sequence). The chain's CDR3 is CATGYGGRARYNEQFF.

The J gene is TRBJ2-1, the V gene TRBV23-1. Being an ORF, TRBV23-1 has a function that is uncertain. The CDR3 consists of 16 residues. This CDR3 is CASSRPAKALCNEQFF.

The gene calls are TRBV29-1 and TRBJ1-2; TCRdb's D gene call, TRBD1, goes unchecked for lack of DNA. CDR3 length: 11 residues. Germline assignment: CDR1 SQVTM and CDR2 ANQGSEA. The CDR3 loop reads CSVGQDYGYTF. Together with reference TRBV29-1 and TRBJ1-2, the CDR3 gives the full variable domain: SAVISQKPSRDICQRGTSLTIQCQVDSQVTMMFWYRQQPGQSLTLIATANQGSEATYESGFVIDKFPISRPNLTFSTLTVSNMSPEDSSIYLCSVGQDYGYTFGSGTRLTVV.

CDR3 sequence reads: CASSQEGIRGTDTQYF. The rearrangement joins TRBV4-3 to TRBJ2-3. The CDR3 covers 16 residues. Germline CDR1 and CDR2: LGHNA and YSLEER.

V usage is TRBV24-1 and J usage is TRBJ2-7; absent DNA, TCRdb's TRBD2 call cannot be checked. Germline CDR1 KGHDR, CDR2 SFDVKD. This CDR3 contains 14 residues. This CDR3 is CATSDGLAAYEQYF.

The chain recombines TRBV7-6 with TRBJ1-5; the D call from TCRdb, TRBD1, cannot be confirmed without DNA. CDR1 and CDR2 (germline): SGHVS, FNYEAQ. There are 16 residues in the CDR3. The chain's CDR3 is CASSPEGGYSNQPQHF.

The rearrangement uses TRBV7-9 and TRBJ1-3; TCRdb's assignment of TRBD1 cannot be checked, as there is no DNA. This CDR3 comprises 15 residues. CDR1 and CDR2 from the germline V gene are SEHNR and FQNEAQ (reference sequence). The CDR3: CASSPKTGSGNTIYF.

The V gene is TRBV29-1, the J gene TRBJ2-7. Germline CDR1 and CDR2: SQVTM and ANQGSEA. The CDR3 is made up of 15 amino acids. CDR3 loop: CSVEDESGAPYEQYF.

This chain uses TRBV19 with TRBJ2-1; TCRdb reports TRBD1, a call that lacks DNA to check it against. The germline V gene has CDR1 LNHDA and CDR2 SQIVND (reference sequence). The CDR3 length is 16 residues. The CDR3 protein is CASSPYVGTVYNEQFF.

The chain employs TRBV5-1 and TRBJ2-1; TCRdb's D call of TRBD2 is untestable without DNA. Per the germline V gene, CDR1 is SGHRS and CDR2 is YFSETQ. CDR3 length: 19 residues. CDR3 sequence: CASSLLASGRATMDNEQFF.

The V gene is TRBV5-1, the J gene TRBJ2-7; without DNA, the TCRdb call of TRBD1 cannot be checked. CDR3 size: 14 residues. Germline V gene lookup returns CDR1 SGHRS and CDR2 YFSETQ. CDR3 protein: CASSSGTAAYEQYF. Combining the CDR3 with reference TRBV5-1 and TRBJ2-7 gives the whole variable domain KAGVTQTPRYLIKTRGQQVTLSCSPISGHRSVSWYQQTPGQGLQFLFEYFSETQRNKGNFPGRFSGRQFSNSRSEMNVSTLELGDSALYLCASSSGTAAYEQYFGPGTRLTVT.

The J gene is TRBJ2-7, the V gene TRBV7-2. Germline CDR1 is SGHTA and CDR2 is FQGNSA. This CDR3 comprises 12 residues. The CDR3 loop is CASTGEFYEQYF.

The CDR3 reads CASSESLRGKPSTDTQYF. The rearrangement links TRBV25-1 to TRBJ2-3; TCRdb outputs TRBD1, but without DNA this stays unchecked. The CDR3 is 18 residues long. Germline CDR1 and CDR2: MGHDK and SYGVNS.

This chain joins TRBV10-3 and TRBJ2-3; TCRdb names TRBD2, which stays unverified in the absence of DNA. This CDR3 region has 18 residues. Germline CDR1 is ENHRY and CDR2 is SYGVKD. The CDR3 loop is CAISGLAGGRSSTDTQYF.

The gene calls are TRBV10-3 and TRBJ2-1; the D call from TCRdb, TRBD2, cannot be confirmed without DNA. Germline loops: CDR1 ENHRY, CDR2 SYGVKD. The CDR3 contains 18 residues. The CDR3: CAISESPGLAGPYNEQFF.

This sequence joins TRBV7-6 and TRBJ2-1; TCRdb indicates TRBD2, and absent DNA this call remains unverified. The CDR3 runs 13 residues. Germline V gene data show CDR1 as SGHVS and CDR2 as FNYEAQ. CDR3 amino acids: CASGSGAYNEQFF. The full variable domain, with the rest looked up from reference TRBV7-6 and TRBJ2-1, is GAGVSQSPRYKVTKRGQDVALRCDPISGHVSLYWYRQALGQGPEFLTYFNYEAQQDKSGLPNDRFSAERPEGSISTLTIQRTEQRDSAMYRCASGSGAYNEQFFGPGTRLTVL.

This chain connects TRBV4-1 to TRBJ1-5. The germline V gene has CDR1 MGHRA and CDR2 YSYEKL. This CDR3 contains 18 residues. The CDR3 here is CASSQGGLGVGQDQPQHF.